This T cell receptor (beta chain) was sequenced during a study of blood T cell repertoires in COVID-19. Overall study: Samples came from the United States, Italy and Spain, spanning acute and convalescent COVID-19. T cells, B-cell-depleted T cells, or PBMCs supplied cDNA or gDNA.

Authors' processing steps: The assay estimated nucleated cells by amplifying reference gene primers. Generated by immunoSEQ multiplex PCR, the TCRdb table keeps only in-frame clones and is missing some. The V and J calls and clone size come from that table; D and trimming were worked out from the DNA. The profile covers over 250,000 clones, with 85% to 90% appearing a single time and 13% taken by the ten largest. Germline V gene data show CDR1 as SGHVS and CDR2 as FNYEAQ. V was cut by 1 base and J by 1 base, with 10 bases left in between. This CDR3 region has 15 residues. Material for sequencing was peripheral blood. The chain is built from TRBV7-6 and TRBJ1-1; perhaps TRBD1 as D (6 bases). This sequence was found in a human donor in a cohort sampled during active COVID-19. CDR3 sequence (DNA): TGTGCCAGCAGCTTAGGAGGGACACCGAACACTGAAGCTTTCTTT. This gives the protein CASSLGGTPNTEAFF.